This T cell receptor (beta chain) was obtained from a study of blood T cell repertoires in COVID-19. Looking at the study overall: Acute and convalescent COVID-19 specimens originated in the United States, Italy and Spain. Nucleic acid was either cDNA or gDNA, and it came from T cells, B-cell-depleted T cells, or PBMCs.

Trimming removed 0 bases at V and 6 bases at J, with 9 bases between. CDR3 length: 14 amino acids. The germline V gene has CDR1 SGHTA and CDR2 FQGNSA. In the authors' methods: Amplification from reference gene primers served as the basis for estimated nucleated cell counts. Produced via immunoSEQ multiplex PCR; TCRdb's table is partial and in-frame only. That table supplies the V and J calls and clone size; D and trimming were determined from the DNA. The data show about 12,000 clones, approximately 80% seen once. V is TRBV7-2 and J is TRBJ2-1, with D possibly being TRBD2 (7 bases). This sequence originates from an elderly man with acute or convalescent COVID-19. The source material was peripheral blood. CDR3: CASSLAGGRNEQFF. DNA for the CDR3: TGTGCCAGCAGCTTAGCGGGGGGGCGCAATGAGCAGTTCTTC.